One sample yielded the 19 T cell receptor beta chains listed below, sequenced in a study of control samples from healthy donors and cancer patients (dated by TCRdb to about 2020). The library came from the immunoSEQ multiplex PCR assay. As stored in TCRdb, this immuneACCESS dataset retains in-frame rearrangements with V and J assigned. A fraction of the clones does not appear; measured against another copy, unresolved V genes explain less than half of the discrepancy, and the remainder lacks a known reason. The sample contains 150,000 to 200,000 clones, approximately 96% of them found a single time. The ten most abundant clones make up just over 1% of the sample. The source material was blood. All receptors come from a woman aged 25 to 39 in good health.

The chain carries TRBV5-4 and TRBJ2-7, with unresolved D. Germline V lookup: CDR1 SGHNT, CDR2 YYREEE (reference sequence). Between the trimmed V and J ends, which lost 4 bases and 3 bases, there was a span of 11 bases. CDR3 length equals 13 residues. CDR3 DNA sequence: TGTGCCAGCAGCCTAGGGCGGCTCTACGAGCAGTACTTC. This sequence encodes CASSLGRLYEQYF. The variable domain in full, with the rest retrieved from reference TRBV5-4 and TRBJ2-7, is ETGVTQSPTHLIKTRGQQVTLRCSSQSGHNTVSWYQQALGQGPQFIFQYYREEENGRGNFPPRFSGLQFPNYSSELNVNALELDDSALYLCASSLGRLYEQYFGPGTRLTVT.

J is TRBJ2-3 and V is TRBV27, with D maybe TRBD2 (5 bases). Germline loops: CDR1 MNHEY, CDR2 SMNVEV (reference sequence). The V and J ends lost 7 bases and 0 bases respectively, with 14 bases between them. The CDR3 spans 15 residues. In DNA form, the CDR3 reads TGTGCCAGCACCCCCCTAGCCCCTAGCACAGATACGCAGTATTTT. This translates into CASTPLAPSTDTQYF.

The chain employs TRBV19 and TRBJ1-2; tentatively, D is TRBD1 (5 bases). The CDR3 has 14 amino acids. Germline CDR1 is LNHDA and CDR2 is SQIVND (reference sequence). V dropped 3 bases and J dropped 3 bases, with 11 bases sitting between them. The CDR3 loop is CASSIREGYYGYTF. DNA of the CDR3: TGTGCCAGTAGTATTCGGGAGGGGTACTATGGCTACACCTTC.

The V call is TRBV5-4, the J call TRBJ2-7; 11 positions agree with TRBD1. The length of the CDR3 is 17 residues. Losses at the gene ends were 4 bases for V and 4 bases for J; bases not matched to a gene: 13. Germline CDR1 reads SGHNT; CDR2 reads YYREEE (reference sequence). The CDR3 region is CASSLGTGGRLLYEQYF. The DNA for the CDR3 is TGTGCCAGCAGCCTAGGGACAGGGGGTCGCCTTTTGTACGAGCAGTACTTC.

This clone has a handful of counts. CDR3 sequence (DNA): TGTGCCAGCAGCCAATCCGGGGGGGCTCCTAGCGACAATGAGCAGTTCTTC. Protein product: CASSQSGGAPSDNEQFF. V is TRBV4-2 and J is TRBJ2-1; the match to TRBD2 covers 8 bases. Germline CDR1 is LGHNA and CDR2 is YNFKEQ. The CDR3 is 17 residues long. The ends lost 2 bases at V and 5 bases at J; junction bases unmatched: 11.

The CDR3 loop is CASSEAPRNTQYF. CDR3 coding DNA: TGTGCCAGCAGTGAAGCCCCTCGAAATACGCAGTATTTT. The chain carries TRBV2 and TRBJ2-3; unclear D gene. Trimming took off 0 bases at V and 7 bases at J, with 8 bases between the two ends. This CDR3 is 13 amino acids long. CDR1 is SNHLY and CDR2 is FYNNEI in the germline V gene. The variable domain in full, with the rest retrieved from reference TRBV2 and TRBJ2-3, is EPEVTQTPSHQVTQMGQEVILRCVPISNHLYFYWYRQILGQKVEFLVSFYNNEISEKSEIFDDQFSVERPDGSNFTLKIRSTKLEDSAMYFCASSEAPRNTQYFGPGTRLTVL.

In DNA, the CDR3 is TGTGCCAGTAGAATTGACAGTAGCAATCAGCCCCAGCATTTT. Amino acid sequence: CASRIDSSNQPQHF. V and J are TRBV19 and TRBJ1-5; maybe TRBD1 (5 bases). Germline lookup yields CDR1 LNHDA and CDR2 SQIVND (reference sequence). CDR3 length equals 14 residues. Deletions cut 6 bases from V and 0 bases from J, with 9 bases between.

A single count supports this clone. The CDR3 loop reads CASSLANTEAFF. The CDR3 region has the DNA TGTGCCAGCAGCTTGGCCAACACTGAAGCTTTCTTT. The chain uses TRBV5-8 and TRBJ1-1, with D uncertain. Trimming pared 0 bases from V and 2 bases from J, leaving 2 bases between. Germline V gene data show CDR1 as SGHTS and CDR2 as YDEGEE. This CDR3 is built from 12 residues.

The chain employs TRBV24-1 and TRBJ1-4, with D possibly being TRBD1 (6 bases). This CDR3 contains 12 residues. Between the trimmed V and J ends, which lost 9 bases and 4 bases, there was a span of 8 bases. Looked up from germline, CDR1 is KGHDR and CDR2 is SFDVKD. DNA of the CDR3: TGTGCCACCGACAGGAGTAATGAAAAACTGTTTTTT. Protein sequence: CATDRSNEKLFF.

The rearrangement uses TRBV7-6 and TRBJ2-1; no clear D. CDR1 and CDR2 (germline): SGHVS, FNYEAQ. This CDR3 comprises 13 residues. V shed 5 bases and J shed 10 bases, with 15 bases lying between them. The DNA of the CDR3 is TGTGCCAGCAGCGGCGCCCTCGAGGCGGAGCAGTTCTTC. This translates into CASSGALEAEQFF.

This clone was counted once. This chain joins TRBV7-9 and TRBJ2-7, with TRBD2 matching 10 bases. From germline, CDR1 is SEHNR and CDR2 FQNEAQ (reference sequence). Trimming took 5 bases from V and 3 from J; bases not matched to a gene: 13. CDR3 size: 17 residues. The CDR3 DNA follows: TGTGCCAGCAGCCGAGCCGCTAGCGGGGGACCTGGCTACGAGCAGTACTTC. Encoded protein: CASSRAASGGPGYEQYF.

The chain has TRBV10-2 and TRBJ2-3; TRBD2 is a possible D gene (5 bases). V dropped 3 bases and J dropped 1 base, with 11 bases sitting between them. CDR3 length equals 15 residues. Per the germline V gene, CDR1 is WSHSY and CDR2 is SAAADI. CDR3 DNA: TGCGCCAGCAGTGAAGTAGGGAGTGGCACAGATACGCAGTATTTT. Translated, it gives CASSEVGSGTDTQYF.

V gene TRBV19 combines with J gene TRBJ2-1, with TRBD1 identical over 7 bases. The germline V gene has CDR1 LNHDA and CDR2 SQIVND (reference sequence). Trimming cost V 0 bases and J 3 bases; bases outside gene matches: 5. The CDR3 runs 16 residues. CDR3 sequence reads: CASSIDLGDSYNEQFF. The CDR3 DNA reads as TGTGCCAGTAGTATAGATCTGGGGGACAGCTACAATGAGCAGTTCTTC.

The J gene is TRBJ1-5, the V gene TRBV15; D is ambiguous. The length of the CDR3 is 15 residues. CDR1 is LNHNV and CDR2 is YYDKDF in the germline V gene (reference sequence). Trimming left V 6 bases short and J 2 bases short, with 14 bases between. CDR3 loop: CATRLTGGRNQPQHF. DNA for the CDR3: TGTGCCACCAGACTGACGGGAGGGCGCAATCAGCCCCAGCATTTT.

The chain uses TRBV23-1 and TRBJ1-1; 12 bases are shared with TRBD1. TRBV23-1 is placed among ORFs of uncertain function. V shed 3 bases and J 4 bases; nucleotides not matched to a gene: 6. The CDR3 length is 16 residues. The CDR3 nucleotides read TGCGCCAGCAGTCATTTGGGACAGGGGGCAATCACTGAAGCTTTCTTT. Translated: CASSHLGQGAITEAFF.

This chain uses TRBV7-9 with TRBJ2-2; the D is unclear. The CDR3 loop spans 15 amino acids. Germline lookup yields CDR1 SEHNR and CDR2 FQNEAQ (reference sequence). V shed 3 bases and J shed 3 bases, with 11 bases lying between them. For the CDR3, the DNA is TGTGCCAGCAGCTTTGCGAGTTCCCACACCGGGGAGCTGTTTTTT. This gives the protein CASSFASSHTGELFF.

Of note for this clone: The sample holds other DNA sequences that translate to the same CDR3. The chain employs TRBV4-1 and TRBJ2-3, with no clear D. The V gene's germline CDR1 is MGHRA and CDR2 YSYEKL. Trimming took 2 bases from V and 3 from J, leaving 3 bases between them. The CDR3 has 12 residues. CDR3 amino acids: CASSQPTDTQYF. In DNA, the CDR3 is TGCGCCAGCAGCCAACCTACAGATACGCAGTATTTT.

This chain uses TRBV19 with TRBJ1-5, with TRBD1 matching 7 bases. Germline V gene sequence: CDR1 LNHDA, CDR2 SQIVND (reference sequence). Trimming cost V 2 bases and J 2 bases; bases outside gene matches: 9. CDR3 length: 17 residues. CDR3 DNA: TGTGCCAGTAGTATACTCGAGACAGGGTTTGGCAATCAGCCCCAGCATTTT. It translates to CASSILETGFGNQPQHF.

The rearrangement links TRBV18 to TRBJ2-1, with D perhaps matching TRBD1 or TRBD2 (5 bases each). The CDR3 spans 14 residues. The germline CDR1 and CDR2 sequences are KGHSH and LQKENI. The germline V and J ends were trimmed by 0 bases and 8 bases, with 11 bases remaining between them. For the CDR3, the DNA is TGTGCCAGCTCACCACCCCCAGGGCGGGATGAGCAGTTCTTC. Translating gives CASSPPPGRDEQFF.